This TCR beta chain was recovered during a study of HIV-infected patients and healthy controls. The repertoire came from unfractionated whole blood and reflected all unsorted peripheral T cells. Exclusions covered tumors, febrile or AIDS-related illness, and hepatitis B or C coinfection. V dropped 2 bases and J dropped 4 bases, with 14 bases sitting between them. Germline V gene lookup returns CDR1 SGHKS and CDR2 YYEKEE (reference sequence). This CDR3 region has 15 residues. This clonotype was detected many times. Its matching antigen is unknown. Whole-study results and caveats: Healthy controls carried many MAIT alpha-chain CDR3s, while HIV+ repertoires had few. When repertoires were size-matched, rare events in HIV-infected data became overweighted.

Around 450 ng RNA was reverse transcribed with alpha and beta constant-region primers. Each of the alpha and beta chains got its own library through chain-specific third strand synthesis with indices. Ligation attached cDNA to a 5' RACE adapter that carried a random hexamer and SP2 site. Each CDR3 protein gets one entry after TCRdb re-called the 5' RACE reads with MiXCR. The table records approximately 9,600 distinct CDR3 sequences, roughly 5.2% of them present only once. This receptor was obtained from an adult with HIV infection. The J gene is TRBJ2-3, the V gene TRBV5-5; D perhaps matches TRBD2 (5 bases). Sequencing was performed on blood, taken before antiretroviral therapy. The CDR3 reads CASSFLGLHPDTQYF. The CDR3 coding sequence is TGTGCCAGCAGCTTTTTAGGACTCCACCCAGATACGCAGTATTTT.